Below are 23 T cell receptor beta chains sequenced from a single sample in a study of blood T cell repertoires in COVID-19 (dated by TCRdb to 2020 to 2021). Libraries came from the immunoSEQ multiplex PCR assay. TCRdb re-hosts the immuneACCESS table, in-frame sequences only. Its copies lack some clones; in the studies checked, an unresolved V gene accounts for under half of them, and the cause for the rest is not known. Recorded for this sample are about 54,000 clones; about 91% of them occurred a single time. 3.5% to 4% of the sample is in the top ten clones. Sequencing was carried out using peripheral blood. The receptor set was obtained from a man aged 40-49 years with COVID-19, enrolled during active disease.

The rearrangement uses TRBV18 and TRBJ2-3, with D hard to call. V was pared by 3 bases and J by 0 bases, with 10 bases between. The germline gives CDR1 KGHSH, CDR2 LQKENI. The CDR3 loop spans 15 amino acids. DNA for the CDR3: TGTGCCAGCTCACCGGGCACAGCTAGCACAGATACGCAGTATTTT. The encoded protein is CASSPGTASTDTQYF. Combining the CDR3 with reference TRBV18 and TRBJ2-3 gives the whole variable domain NAGVMQNPRHLVRRRGQEARLRCSPMKGHSHVYWYRQLPEEGLKFMVYLQKENIIDESGMPKERFSAEFPKEGPSILRIQQVVRGDSAAYFCASSPGTASTDTQYFGPGTRLTVL.

The chain combines TRBV30 with TRBJ1-3; tentative D call: TRBD1 (6 bases). With 8 bases removed from V and 4 bases from J, the gap between germline ends came to 18 bases. Germline V lookup: CDR1 GTSNPN, CDR2 SVGIG (reference sequence). The CDR3 runs to 14 residues. The CDR3 region is CAGLSQGWGNTIYF. CDR3 nucleotide sequence: TGTGCCGGGTTATCACAGGGCTGGGGAAACACCATATATTTT.

V gene TRBV19 combines with J gene TRBJ1-1; 9 positions match TRBD1. After removal of 7 bases from V and 2 bases from J, the junction contained 8 bases not matched to a gene. CDR1 LNHDA and CDR2 SQIVND come from the germline V gene (reference sequence). This CDR3 contains 15 residues. The CDR3 DNA reads as TGTGCCAGTATGAGACAGGGGGGGATCAACACTGAAGCTTTCTTT. Translation: CASMRQGGINTEAFF.

This rearrangement joins TRBV11-2 to TRBJ1-2; maybe TRBD1 (6 bases). This CDR3 is built from 15 residues. From germline, CDR1 is SGHAT and CDR2 FQNNGV. Trimming took off 0 bases at V and 4 bases at J, with 12 bases between the two ends. The CDR3 DNA reads as TGTGCCAGCAGCTTAGAACAGGGTGCCTTCTATGGCTACACCTTC. Amino acid sequence: CASSLEQGAFYGYTF. The whole variable domain, remainder taken from reference TRBV11-2 and TRBJ1-2, is EAGVAQSPRYKIIEKRQSVAFWCNPISGHATLYWYQQILGQGPKLLIQFQNNGVVDDSQLPKDRFSAERLKGVDSTLKIQPAKLEDSAVYLCASSLEQGAFYGYTFGSGTRLTVV.

This sequence joins TRBV28 and TRBJ2-5, with 8 bases aligning to TRBD2. CDR3 length equals 13 residues. Trimming cost V 5 bases and J 5 bases; bases outside gene matches: 4. Germline lookup yields CDR1 MDHEN and CDR2 SYDVKM. DNA of the CDR3: TGTGCCAGCAGTCGACTAGCGCGCGAGACCCAGTACTTC. Its protein product is CASSRLARETQYF. Variable domain in full (rest from reference TRBV28 and TRBJ2-5): DVKVTQSSRYLVKRTGEKVFLECVQDMDHENMFWYRQDPGLGLRLIYFSYDVKMKEKGDIPEGYSVSREKKERFSLILESASTNQTSMYLCASSRLARETQYFGPGTRLLVL.

This clone was seen just once. This chain uses TRBV9 with TRBJ2-5; 12 bases are shared with TRBD2. The J segment lost 2 bases and the V segment lost 0 bases, leaving 5 bases of the junction unmatched. Germline CDR1 and CDR2: SGDLS and YYNGEE. The CDR3 is 17 amino acids. The CDR3: CASSVGLAGGNQETQYF. For the CDR3, the DNA is TGTGCCAGCAGCGTAGGGCTAGCGGGAGGGAATCAAGAGACCCAGTACTTC.

This chain connects TRBV13 to TRBJ1-3, with 8 bases lining up with TRBD1. Germline values: CDR1 PRHDT, CDR2 FYEKMQ (reference sequence). The V and J ends lost 5 bases and 2 bases, in that order; junction bases with no gene match: 5. CDR3 length: 15 amino acids. CDR3 residues: CASSAQTGAGNTIYF. The CDR3 bases are TGTGCCAGCAGCGCCCAGACAGGGGCTGGAAACACCATATATTTT. Full variable domain (outside the CDR3, taken from reference TRBV13 and TRBJ1-3): AAGVIQSPRHLIKEKRETATLKCYPIPRHDTVYWYQQGPGQDPQFLISFYEKMQSDKGSIPDRFSAQQFSDYHSELNMSSLELGDSALYFCASSAQTGAGNTIYFGEGSWLTVV.

V and J are TRBV7-2 and TRBJ1-5; 10 nucleotides agree with TRBD1. The CDR3 totals 15 residues. J gave up 5 bases and V 4 bases, and 5 bases lay outside the gene matches. Germline V gene data show CDR1 as SGHTA and CDR2 as FQGNSA. The CDR3, as DNA: TGTGCCAGCAGCTCGACAGGGGGCTCAGATCAGCCCCAGCATTTT. Translated: CASSSTGGSDQPQHF. Combining the CDR3 with reference TRBV7-2 and TRBJ1-5 gives the whole variable domain GAGVSQSPSNKVTEKGKDVELRCDPISGHTALYWYRQSLGQGLEFLIYFQGNSAPDKSGLPSDRFSAERTGGSVSTLTIQRTQQEDSAVYLCASSSTGGSDQPQHFGDGTRLSIL.

J is TRBJ2-7 and V is TRBV6-5, with 9 bases fitting TRBD2. CDR1 and CDR2 from the germline V gene are MNHEY and SVGAGI. This CDR3 comprises 14 residues. The J segment lost 7 bases and the V segment lost 6 bases, leaving 10 bases of the junction unmatched. The CDR3 nucleotides are TGTGCCAGCAGGGCTAGCGGGGCCGCGAAAGAGCAGTACTTC. This gives the protein CASRASGAAKEQYF.

This clone was detected only a few times. This chain connects TRBV6-2 or TRBV6-3 to TRBJ2-3, with TRBD2 matching over 7 bases. Germline V gene sequence: CDR1 MNHEY, CDR2 SVGEGT. Losses at the gene ends were 0 bases for V and 0 bases for J; bases not matched to a gene: 6. The length of the CDR3 is 17 residues. The CDR3 DNA reads as TGTGCCAGCAGTTACTCACCTAGCGGACCTAGCACAGATACGCAGTATTTT. This codes for CASSYSPSGPSTDTQYF.

The V gene is TRBV28, the J gene TRBJ1-4, with 8 bases that match TRBD1. From germline, CDR1 is MDHEN and CDR2 SYDVKM. Trimming cost V 5 bases and J 0 bases; bases outside gene matches: 2. This CDR3 has 15 amino acids. The CDR3 spells CASSQGATTNEKLFF. For the CDR3, the DNA is TGTGCCAGCAGTCAGGGGGCTACAACTAATGAAAAACTGTTTTTT.

The chain couples TRBV3-1 (or the pseudogene TRBV3-2) to TRBJ1-5; TRBD1 is a possible D gene (5 bases). This CDR3 comprises 15 residues. Germline V lookup: CDR1 LGHDT, CDR2 YNNKEL (reference sequence). Trimming stripped 4 bases from V and 3 bases from J, with 13 bases between. The CDR3 sequence is CASSRGGGTNQPQHF. The CDR3 coding sequence is TGTGCCAGCAGCCGAGGCGGGGGAACCAATCAGCCCCAGCATTTT.

The V gene is TRBV29-1, the J gene TRBJ2-7; the D gene is possibly TRBD2 (5 bases). Per the germline V gene, CDR1 is SQVTM and CDR2 is ANQGSEA. V was pared by 7 bases and J by 3 bases, with 19 bases between. The CDR3 runs 14 residues. The CDR3 DNA follows: TGCAGCGCCGCACGGGGTGAGGTTTACTACGAGCAGTACTTC. As protein: CSAARGEVYYEQYF.

V is TRBV7-2 and J is TRBJ2-1; 13 bases agree with TRBD2. Germline loops: CDR1 SGHTA, CDR2 FQGNSA. This CDR3 is 19 amino acids long. The junction had 10 bases not matched to a gene; V was cut back by 1 base and J by 4 bases. The chain's CDR3 is CASSLVELAGGLGYNEQFF. The CDR3, as DNA: TGTGCCAGCAGCTTAGTTGAACTAGCGGGGGGGTTAGGGTACAATGAGCAGTTCTTC.

The chain carries TRBV5-8 and TRBJ2-5; TRBD2 aligns across 7 bases. The CDR3 runs 14 residues. Trimming took 1 base from V and 5 from J; bases not matched to a gene: 5. CDR1 SGHTS and CDR2 YDEGEE come from the germline V gene. CDR3 residues: CASSLYAGVETQYF. CDR3 DNA sequence: TGTGCCAGCAGCTTGTACGCGGGGGTGGAGACCCAGTACTTC.

The CDR3 nucleotides read TGTGCCAGCACGAGGACAGGGACATCCTCTGGGGCCAACGTCCTGACTTTC. Residues: CASTRTGTSSGANVLTF. The chain carries TRBV27 and TRBJ2-6, with 8 bases identical to TRBD1. CDR1 is MNHEY and CDR2 is SMNVEV in the germline V gene (reference sequence). The V segment lost 7 bases and the J segment 0 bases; nucleotides outside the gene matches: 8. This CDR3 is built from 17 residues.

V gene TRBV6-5 combines with J gene TRBJ2-7; 7 bases agree with TRBD2. V dropped 7 bases and J dropped 0; count of bases not matched to a gene: 3. This CDR3 contains 13 residues. Germline CDR1 reads MNHEY; CDR2 reads SVGAGI. The chain's CDR3 is CASTRDYSYEQYF. The CDR3 DNA is TGTGCCAGCACCCGGGACTACTCCTACGAGCAGTACTTC.

This sequence joins TRBV7-8 and TRBJ2-3; D gene unclear. V lost 3 bases, J lost 2 bases, and 6 bases lay in between. CDR3 length: 13 amino acids. Germline-derived CDR1 and CDR2 are SGHVS and FQNEAQ. This chain's CDR3 is CASSFSLTDTQYF. In nucleotides, the CDR3 is TGTGCCAGCAGCTTTTCTCTCACAGATACGCAGTATTTT.

In the case of this clone: One junction end does not reproduce the germline sequence, and a read error may be involved. The chain carries TRBV18 and TRBJ1-5; a weak D match, TRBD1 (5 bases). The CDR3 contains 16 residues. The germline V gene has CDR1 KGHSH and CDR2 LQKENI. CDR3 loop: CASSLDRGPSDQPQHF. CDR3 nucleotide sequence: TGTGCCAGCTCTCTTGACCGGGGACCTAGCGATCAGCCCCAGCATTTT.

The chain has TRBV5-1 and TRBJ2-2, with TRBD1 matching 7 bases. This CDR3 has 16 residues. Losses at the gene ends were 3 bases for V and 6 bases for J; bases not matched to a gene: 11. From germline, CDR1 is SGHRS and CDR2 YFSETQ. Written as DNA, the CDR3 is TGCGCCAGCAGCTGGGACAGCCGGGCAGTCGCCGGGGAGCTGTTTTTT. Residues: CASSWDSRAVAGELFF.

This chain uses TRBV27 with TRBJ2-1, with TRBD2 matching 7 bases. The V and J ends lost 0 bases and 4 bases, in that order; junction bases with no gene match: 9. This CDR3 comprises 17 residues. CDR1 and CDR2 from the germline V gene are MNHEY and SMNVEV (reference sequence). For the CDR3, the DNA is TGTGCCAGCAGTTTATCCTCGGGGCGGGGGTCTTACAATGAGCAGTTCTTC. This sequence encodes CASSLSSGRGSYNEQFF.

The chain has TRBV12-5 and TRBJ2-5; D remains unclear. CDR1 and CDR2 (germline): LGHNT, FRNRAP. CDR3 length equals 14 residues. Deletions cut 0 bases from V and 5 bases from J, with 10 bases between. The CDR3 loop is CASGLVRGGETQYF. The CDR3 DNA reads TGTGCTAGTGGTTTGGTACGAGGTGGGGAGACCCAGTACTTC.

As to this clone: At one end the junction does not follow the germline gene, possibly because of a read error. The chain couples TRBV28 to TRBJ2-7, with D tentatively TRBD2 (6 bases). CDR1 is MDHEN, CDR2 SYDVKM, per germline. The CDR3 is 16 amino acids. CDR3: CASSYGGGQLSYERYF. DNA for the CDR3: TGTGCCAGCAGTTACGGGGGAGGCCAGCTCTCCTACGAGCGGTACTTC. Looking up the rest from reference TRBV28 and TRBJ2-7 gives the full variable domain: DVKVTQSSRYLVKRTGEKVFLECVQDMDHENMFWYRQDPGLGLRLIYFSYDVKMKEKGDIPEGYSVSREKKERFSLILESASTNQTSMYLCASSYGGGQLSYERYFGPGTRLTVT.